The 30 T cell receptor beta chains in this list originate from one sample, sequenced in a study of blood T cell repertoires in COVID-19. Here immunoSEQ multiplex PCR was the method, and the copy in TCRdb shows in-frame clones only, minus some. The repertoire holds approximately 200,000 clones, with around 86% as singletons. Specimen: peripheral blood. These receptors were taken from a woman in her 30s with active or convalescent COVID-19.

This clone was seen only once. CDR3 nucleotides: TGTGCCAGCAGCCGGACTGTACCCCCTTATAGCAATCAGCCCCAGCATTTT. It is translated as CASSRTVPPYSNQPQHF. V gene TRBV28 combines with J gene TRBJ1-5; D unresolved. The CDR3 runs to 17 residues. Trimming cost V 6 bases and J 0 bases, with 18 bases left between them. Germline loops: CDR1 MDHEN, CDR2 SYDVKM.

The rearrangement joins TRBV18 to TRBJ2-7; D is possibly TRBD2 (6 bases). CDR3 length: 12 residues. Trimming left V 8 bases short and J 5 bases short, with 13 bases between. From germline, CDR1 is KGHSH and CDR2 LQKENI. CDR3 bases: TGTGCCAGCCACAGTGGAGGGGACGAGCAGTACTTC. As protein: CASHSGGDEQYF. Combining the CDR3 with reference TRBV18 and TRBJ2-7 gives the whole variable domain NAGVMQNPRHLVRRRGQEARLRCSPMKGHSHVYWYRQLPEEGLKFMVYLQKENIIDESGMPKERFSAEFPKEGPSILRIQQVVRGDSAAYFCASHSGGDEQYFGPGTRLTVT.

The chain carries TRBV7-9 and TRBJ1-1; 7 bases align to TRBD1. Looked up from germline, CDR1 is SEHNR and CDR2 is FQNEAQ (reference sequence). The CDR3 sequence is 13 residues long. V shed 1 base and J 7 bases; nucleotides not matched to a gene: 3. The chain's CDR3 is CASSLVTGYEAFF. CDR3 DNA sequence: TGTGCCAGCAGCTTAGTGACAGGGTATGAAGCTTTCTTT.

J is TRBJ1-1 and V is TRBV10-3, with 8 nucleotides matching TRBD1. The V and J ends lost 7 bases and 9 bases, in that order; junction bases with no gene match: 16. The CDR3 covers 15 residues. CDR1 ENHRY and CDR2 SYGVKD come from the germline V gene. The CDR3 coding sequence is TGTGCCATCAACGATCCCGGGACAGGAAGGAGTAAAGCTTTCTTT. Encoded protein: CAINDPGTGRSKAFF.

The rearrangement uses TRBV21-1 and TRBJ2-7; the table's D call of TRBD2 was not tested on the DNA. TRBV21-1 is a documented pseudogene. The CDR3 is 16 amino acids. CDR3 DNA: TGTGCCAGCACTCTCTCCAGTGGTACTAGCGAGTGCGAGCAGTACTTC. Translating gives CASTLSSGTSECEQYF.

The rearrangement uses TRBV9 and TRBJ2-5; D gene uncertain. V was clipped by 0 bases and J by 5 bases, with 11 bases between them. Germline CDR1 is SGDLS and CDR2 is YYNGEE. The CDR3 length is 14 residues. The CDR3 loop is CASSVDPFRETQYF. The DNA for the CDR3 is TGTGCCAGCAGCGTAGACCCCTTTCGGGAGACCCAGTACTTC.

The chain uses TRBV7-9 and TRBJ1-1, with D unresolved. The CDR3 is made up of 12 amino acids. The V gene's germline CDR1 is SEHNR and CDR2 FQNEAQ (reference sequence). Trimming removed 5 bases from V and 7 bases from J, with 11 bases in between. CDR3 nucleotide sequence: TGTGCCAGCAGCCCCGACAAGCATGAAGCTTTCTTT. As protein: CASSPDKHEAFF.

For the CDR3, the DNA is TGTGCCATCCTGACTAGCGGGAGAATATTCGGGGAGCTGTTTTTT. As protein: CAILTSGRIFGELFF. This chain joins TRBV6-4 and TRBJ2-2, with 12 bases that match TRBD2. Per the germline V gene, CDR1 is MRHNA and CDR2 is SNTAGT. With V trimmed by 10 bases and J by 7 bases, 10 bases remained unmatched. This CDR3 comprises 15 residues.

This chain links TRBV6-4 with TRBJ2-3; the D is unclear. The V gene lost 0 bases and the J gene lost 5 bases, with 6 bases spanning the gap. The CDR3 totals 13 residues. CDR1 MRHNA and CDR2 SNTAGT come from the germline V gene. The CDR3 region is CASSDSYGDTQYF. DNA of the CDR3: TGTGCCAGCAGTGACTCCTACGGAGATACGCAGTATTTT.

This clone has more than one count but fewer than ten. The rearrangement links TRBV6-6 to TRBJ1-4; D is uncertain. The CDR3 sequence is 13 residues long. V lost 6 bases, J lost 5 bases, and 10 bases lay in between. The germline V gene encodes CDR1 MNHNY and CDR2 SVGAGI (reference sequence). The CDR3 sequence: CASRSGINEKLFF. CDR3 in DNA: TGTGCCAGCAGATCCGGGATAAATGAAAAACTGTTTTTT.

In its sample, this clone was seen a few times. The chain carries TRBV7-2 and TRBJ1-1; D is uncertain. The CDR3 sequence is 14 residues long. Trimming cost V 0 bases and J 9 bases, with 14 bases left between them. CDR1 SGHTA and CDR2 FQGNSA come from the germline V gene. The CDR3 region has the DNA TGTGCCAGCAGCTTAGCGAAAATAAGCTCTAAAGCTTTCTTT. Translation gives CASSLAKISSKAFF.

This rearrangement joins TRBV11-2 to TRBJ2-7; possibly TRBD2 for D (5 bases). CDR3 size: 14 residues. Germline CDR1 and CDR2: SGHAT and FQNNGV. Trimming left V 1 base short and J 5 bases short, with 12 bases between. The CDR3 bases are TGTGCCAGCAGCTTAGTCGGGGTCCGGGACGAGCAGTACTTC. Translating gives CASSLVGVRDEQYF.

The gene calls are TRBV30 and TRBJ1-2, with D hard to call. Germline values: CDR1 GTSNPN, CDR2 SVGIG (reference sequence). The V end was cut by 5 bases, the J end by 7 bases, with 23 bases between. CDR3 length equals 15 residues. The CDR3 is CAWVTSHDPLFGYTF. CDR3 DNA sequence: TGTGCCTGGGTTACTTCACATGATCCACTATTTGGCTACACCTTC.

This clone was picked up a small number of times. The V and J genes are TRBV27 and TRBJ1-6; D gene unclear. The CDR3 consists of 15 residues. Germline values: CDR1 MNHEY, CDR2 SMNVEV (reference sequence). Trimming removed 0 bases from V and 9 bases from J, with 12 bases in between. Here the CDR3 DNA reads TGTGCCAGCAGTTTATCGAGAGCGGTGGGTTCACCCCTCCACTTT. Translating it yields CASSLSRAVGSPLHF.

The chain uses TRBV27 and TRBJ1-2; 8 bases fit TRBD1. CDR1 MNHEY and CDR2 SMNVEV come from the germline V gene (reference sequence). V shed 5 bases and J 4 bases; nucleotides not matched to a gene: 6. The CDR3 consists of 14 residues. The CDR3 loop reads CASSTGTGIYGYTF. As DNA, the CDR3 is TGTGCCAGCAGTACTGGGACAGGAATCTATGGCTACACCTTC.

This chain uses TRBV25-1 with TRBJ1-1; possible D gene TRBD1, 5 bases. Germline V gene lookup returns CDR1 MGHDK and CDR2 SYGVNS. This CDR3 is built from 16 residues. The V end lost 3 bases, the J end lost 0 bases, and 14 bases lay between the germline ends. The DNA of the CDR3 is TGTGCCAGCAGTGATTCACACGGACACCTGAACACTGAAGCTTTCTTT. Translating gives CASSDSHGHLNTEAFF.

This rearrangement joins TRBV28 to TRBJ2-3, with TRBD1 as a possible D gene (5 bases). V lost 1 base to trimming and J lost 3 bases, with 14 bases between them. The CDR3 contains 16 residues. CDR1 is MDHEN and CDR2 is SYDVKM in the germline V gene. The CDR3 here is CASSLFGQGTTDTQYF. In nucleotides, the CDR3 is TGTGCCAGCAGTTTATTCGGGCAGGGAACAACAGATACGCAGTATTTT.

This chain links TRBV7-8 with TRBJ1-1; D gene unclear. This CDR3 spans 15 amino acids. The germline CDR1 and CDR2 sequences are SGHVS and FQNEAQ. V lost 5 bases and J 7 bases, leaving 20 bases between the germline ends. The CDR3 DNA sequence: TGTGCCAGCAGCATGACTGGGTCCCTACCGCGTGAAGCTTTCTTT. Protein product: CASSMTGSLPREAFF. Variable domain in full (rest from reference TRBV7-8 and TRBJ1-1): GAGVSQSPRYKVAKRGQDVALRCDPISGHVSLFWYQQALGQGPEFLTYFQNEAQLDKSGLPSDRFFAERPEGSVSTLKIQRTQQEDSAVYLCASSMTGSLPREAFFGQGTRLTVV.

The J gene is TRBJ2-3, the V gene TRBV28, with 11 bases aligning to TRBD1. The germline V gene has CDR1 MDHEN and CDR2 SYDVKM. CDR3 length equals 15 residues. V was clipped by 5 bases and J by 3 bases; unmatched bases: 4. Written as DNA, the CDR3 is TGTGCCAGCAGTCTCGGGACAGGGGGGACAGATACGCAGTATTTT. It translates to CASSLGTGGTDTQYF. Based on the CDR3 plus reference TRBV28 and TRBJ2-3, the full variable domain is DVKVTQSSRYLVKRTGEKVFLECVQDMDHENMFWYRQDPGLGLRLIYFSYDVKMKEKGDIPEGYSVSREKKERFSLILESASTNQTSMYLCASSLGTGGTDTQYFGPGTRLTVL.

V gene TRBV3-1 (or the pseudogene TRBV3-2) combines with J gene TRBJ2-1, with D perhaps matching TRBD2 (5 bases). Per the germline V gene, CDR1 is LGHDT and CDR2 is YNNKEL (reference sequence). CDR3 length: 17 residues. The V gene lost 0 bases and the J gene lost 8 bases, with 20 bases spanning the gap. In DNA form, the CDR3 reads TGTGCCAGCAGCCAAGATCGTGTACTAGGAGACTGGCATGAGCAGTTCTTC. The encoded protein is CASSQDRVLGDWHEQFF.

The chain has TRBV6-5 and TRBJ1-5; TRBD1 might be the D (5 bases). Germline assignment: CDR1 MNHEY and CDR2 SVGAGI. The CDR3 consists of 14 residues. V lost 7 bases and J 4 bases, leaving 14 bases between the germline ends. CDR3 DNA sequence: TGTGCCAGCACCCCAAAGGACACAAATCAGCCCCAGCATTTT. The encoded protein is CASTPKDTNQPQHF.

The V call is TRBV5-1, the J call TRBJ2-3; 10 bases line up with TRBD2. CDR3 size: 17 residues. Germline V gene data show CDR1 as SGHRS and CDR2 as YFSETQ. With V trimmed by 6 bases and J by 0 bases, 10 bases remained unmatched. The CDR3 nucleotides are TGCGCCAGCACAACCCTGAGCGGGGGGGCTAGCACAGATACGCAGTATTTT. It is translated as CASTTLSGGASTDTQYF.

The chain is built from TRBV10-3 and TRBJ1-1, with 8 bases matching TRBD1. The CDR3 is made up of 16 amino acids. V gave up 2 bases and J gave up 6 bases; unmatched junction bases: 11. From germline, CDR1 is ENHRY and CDR2 SYGVKD. The CDR3 loop reads CAISETTTGVYSEAFF. CDR3 bases: TGTGCCATCAGTGAGACTACGACAGGGGTCTACTCTGAAGCTTTCTTT.

The CDR3 coding sequence is TGTGCCAGTAGTATAGCTGGTTGGCAGGGTAGGAGCGGCTACACCTTC. This translates into CASSIAGWQGRSGYTF. The gene calls are TRBV19 and TRBJ1-2, with D possibly being TRBD1 (5 bases). The CDR3 is made up of 16 amino acids. From germline, CDR1 is LNHDA and CDR2 SQIVND (reference sequence). V was trimmed by 1 base and J by 8 bases, leaving 20 bases between them.

The chain combines TRBV2 with TRBJ1-5; 7 bases are a match to TRBD1. Per the germline V gene, CDR1 is SNHLY and CDR2 is FYNNEI. The ends lost 6 bases at V and 0 bases at J; junction bases unmatched: 8. This CDR3 spans 16 amino acids. Here the CDR3 DNA reads TGTGCCAGCAGAGGGATCACAGGGGCTAGCAATCAGCCCCAGCATTTT. Its translation: CASRGITGASNQPQHF.

The chain couples TRBV18 to TRBJ2-3; D remains unclear. V dropped 3 bases and J dropped 6 bases, with 4 bases sitting between them. The CDR3 has 11 residues. Per the germline V gene, CDR1 is KGHSH and CDR2 is LQKENI. The CDR3 sequence: CASSPADTQYF. The CDR3 coding sequence is TGTGCCAGCTCACCCGCGGATACGCAGTATTTT.

The J gene is TRBJ2-7, the V gene TRBV7-2, with 12 bases lining up with TRBD2. The germline gives CDR1 SGHTA, CDR2 FQGNSA. V gave up 4 bases and J gave up 2 bases; unmatched junction bases: 6. This CDR3 is 16 amino acids long. The CDR3 DNA is TGTGCCAGCAGCTCCTCCGGACTAGCGGGAACCTACGAGCAGTACTTC. Translation gives CASSSSGLAGTYEQYF.

The V and J genes are TRBV4-1 and TRBJ2-3, with D perhaps TRBD1 (6 bases). CDR3 length equals 16 residues. Trimming left V 4 bases short and J 1 base short, with 15 bases between. Germline assignment: CDR1 MGHRA and CDR2 YSYEKL. The CDR3 region is CASSLTGPARTDTQYF. The CDR3 DNA follows: TGCGCCAGCAGCCTCACAGGGCCCGCCCGCACAGATACGCAGTATTTT.

The rearrangement links TRBV24-1 to TRBJ1-1, with TRBD1 identical over 7 bases. The CDR3 is made up of 17 amino acids. V lost 9 bases and J lost 0; bases outside the gene matches: 15. Germline lookup yields CDR1 KGHDR and CDR2 SFDVKD. CDR3 loop: CATSYAGGPPMNTEAFF. The CDR3 DNA reads as TGTGCCACCTCATACGCAGGGGGACCCCCTATGAACACTGAAGCTTTCTTT.

The V gene is TRBV11-2, the J gene TRBJ2-7; tentatively, D is TRBD1 (5 bases). Germline V CDR1 and CDR2: SGHAT, FQNNGV. CDR3 size: 15 residues. Trimming pared 6 bases from V and 2 bases from J, leaving 17 bases between. CDR3: CASSYGLEGAYEQYF. The CDR3, as DNA: TGTGCCAGCAGTTATGGGCTAGAAGGGGCCTACGAGCAGTACTTC.